This TCR beta chain was sequenced in a study of tumor and adjacent non-tumor tissue in lung cancer. Background on the study: Some 4.2 million productive TCRbeta reads were obtained per sample on average. Study-level points and caveats: Compared with tumor, normal lung showed significantly lower TCR diversity. Tumor TCR diversity, when higher, was linked to shorter survival. Top 100 clones took a larger repertoire share in normal lung.

This CDR3 is built from 13 residues. Looked up from germline, CDR1 is LGHNA and CDR2 is YSLEER. V was clipped by 9 bases and J by 7 bases, with 17 bases between them. A modified ARM-PCR protocol with three rounds of nested PCR amplified TCRbeta. One entry per CDR3 protein, called by TCRdb with MiXCR from the multiplex PCR reads. Of roughly 200,000 distinct CDR3 sequences in the sample, 70% to 75% were seen once. RNA was extracted from bulk tissue without any cell sorting. As for this clonotype: What it binds is not known.

Material: lung tumor tissue. The receptor was isolated from a man aged 60-69 years with non-small cell lung cancer. The rearrangement links TRBV4-3 to TRBJ2-3, with D possibly being TRBD2 (6 bases). This CDR3 reads CARSWTMTYTQYF. The CDR3 nucleotides are TGCGCCAGATCCTGGACTATGACATATACGCAGTATTTT.